This T cell receptor (beta chain) was captured in a study of PD-1 blockade in classical Hodgkin lymphoma. Study results and caveats: Relapsed/refractory patients reportedly had the lowest baseline TCR diversity, below newly diagnosed patients, who were below healthy donors. The repertoire differences lack a defined cause, possibly disease activity or prior therapy.

The table came from immunoSEQ multiplex PCR; TCRdb's copy has only in-frame clones and leaves some out. The sample has 70,000 or so clones; over 90% are singletons. Time point described: newly diagnosed, previously untreated cHL patient sample. With respect to this clone: The antigen is unknown.

V shed 5 bases and J 6 bases; nucleotides not matched to a gene: 5. The CDR3 sequence is 13 residues long. CDR1 and CDR2 (germline): SEHNR, FQNEAQ (reference sequence). The source of this sequence is a human donor with classical Hodgkin lymphoma. The chain links TRBV7-9 to TRBJ1-2; TRBD1 agrees at 8 bases. The sequenced material came from peripheral blood mononuclear cells (PBMCs). In DNA form, the CDR3 reads TGTGCCAGCAGCCCAGGGGGCGAAAATGGCTACACCTTC. It is translated as CASSPGGENGYTF.